This T cell receptor beta chain appears in the sequencing data of a study of regulatory T cells in long-lasting Graves disease. For TCR beta, libraries came from iRepertoire HTBI primers and Arm-PCR of CDR3 regions. In the source study's methods: Identification of gene segments yielded around 64 TRBV and 13 to 15 TRBJ across samples. One entry per CDR3 protein results from TCRdb running MiXCR on the multiplex PCR reads. These V and J calls are TCRdb output, not the study's own analysis. The data hold a few hundred thousand distinct CDR3 sequences, with roughly 12% observed a single time. This clonotype has at least ten counts. In germline, CDR1 is SQVTM, CDR2 ANQGSEA. The V gene lost 0 bases and the J gene lost 5 bases, with 14 bases spanning the gap. There are 14 residues in the CDR3. Indicated time point: newly diagnosed GD, antithyroid drugs for less than 3 months. Construction of the TCR library relied on RNA isolated from PBMCs. One endocrinology department in Xi'an, China, was where patients came from.

The data were also submitted as part of a second study, on T cells in Graves' hyperthyroidism and ophthalmopathy.

This clonotype was sampled from a man aged 30 to 39 with Graves disease. This material consisted of peripheral blood mononuclear cells (PBMCs), taken at new diagnosis, from a patient treated with antithyroid drugs. V gene TRBV29-1 combines with J gene TRBJ2-7; no reliable D call. Written as DNA, the CDR3 is TGCAGCGTTGAAGAAGGAGAAGGGCGGCACGAGCAGTACTTC. This encodes CSVEEGEGRHEQYF.